The subject of this entry is one TCR beta chain. The sample belongs to a study of T cell responses to AZD1222 COVID-19 vaccine. The repertoire was sequenced with immunoSEQ multiplex PCR; TCRdb's copy has only in-frame clones and lacks some. In the table there are about 120,000 clones, approximately 90% of which are singletons. Germline CDR1 WNHNN, CDR2 SYGVQD (reference sequence). V lost 3 bases and J lost 1; bases outside the gene matches: 4. The CDR3 spans 15 residues. The receptor was derived from an adult in good health. The sequenced sample was peripheral blood, obtained on day 0 of AZD1222 vaccination. V gene TRBV10-1 combines with J gene TRBJ2-3; 7 bases are shared with TRBD1. The CDR3 spells CASSDGTEGTDTQYF. DNA of the CDR3: TGCGCCAGCAGTGATGGGACAGAGGGCACAGATACGCAGTATTTT.